Below are 11 T cell receptor beta chains sequenced from a single sample in a study of CD8 T cells in ankylosing spondylitis. Each CDR3 protein is one row after TCRdb ran MiXCR on the 5' RACE reads. This sample yields about 220,000 distinct CDR3 sequences, of which approximately 10% are seen a single time; 20% to 25% belongs to the top ten. The material sequenced was blood, either unsorted or a sorted T cell fraction (not recorded which). These receptors were collected from a male donor with ankylosing spondylitis or in good health (not recorded which).

This clonotype was seen at least ten times. The chain joins TRBV20-1 to TRBJ2-7, with a possible D match to TRBD1 (5 bases). CDR3 length equals 15 residues. Germline values: CDR1 DFQATT, CDR2 SNEGSKA (reference sequence). V gave up 0 bases and J gave up 4 bases, with 16 bases separating them. The CDR3 bases are TGCAGTGCTAGAGATTTTCAGGGTGCTGTATACGAGCAGTACTTC. Its translation is CSARDFQGAVYEQYF.

This clonotype was counted ten times or more. At one boundary the junction diverges from the germline segment, which might be a read error. DNA for the CDR3: TGTGCCATCAGTGCGGGACAGGGGTACAACTATGGCTACACCTTC. It encodes CAISAGQGYNYGYTF. The chain has TRBV24-1 and TRBJ1-2; 10 bases map to TRBD1. From germline, CDR1 is KGHDR and CDR2 SFDVKD. The CDR3 totals 15 residues.

The chain uses TRBV19 and TRBJ2-7; 7 bases line up with TRBD1. CDR3 size: 15 residues. Germline V gives CDR1 LNHDA, CDR2 SQIVND (reference sequence). The trim removed 5 bases at V and 0 bases at J, leaving 7 bases unmatched. CDR3 amino acids: CASSQPGQNSYEQYF. The CDR3 nucleotides are TGTGCCAGTAGTCAACCGGGACAGAACTCCTACGAGCAGTACTTC. The full variable domain, with the rest looked up from reference TRBV19 and TRBJ2-7, is DGGITQSPKYLFRKEGQNVTLSCEQNLNHDAMYWYRQDPGQGLRLIYYSQIVNDFQKGDIAEGYSVSREKKESFPLTVTSAQKNPTAFYLCASSQPGQNSYEQYFGPGTRLTVT.

V and J are TRBV25-1 and TRBJ1-2; TRBD1 aligns across 8 bases. The trim removed 5 bases at V and 8 bases at J, leaving 13 bases unmatched. Germline V lookup: CDR1 MGHDK, CDR2 SYGVNS. The CDR3 runs to 15 residues. CDR3 sequence reads: CASSPWTGTQGGYTF. Written as DNA, the CDR3 is TGTGCCAGCAGTCCCTGGACAGGGACACAAGGAGGCTACACCTTC.

A word on this clonotype: A much larger clone is a single base away; this may be a read error. The chain couples TRBV5-1 to TRBJ2-7, with a weak D call TRBD2 (7 bases). The ends were cut back, 4 bases at V and 2 bases at J, with 19 bases in the middle. CDR3 length equals 16 residues. Germline CDR1 is SGHRS and CDR2 is YFSETQ. The DNA for the CDR3 is TGCGCCAGCAGCAAGGAGCGGGGACACCTAACCTACGAGCAGTACTTC. It encodes CASSKERGHLTYEQYF.

This clonotype has at least ten counts. V gene TRBV28 combines with J gene TRBJ1-2; maybe TRBD1 (5 bases). CDR1 MDHEN and CDR2 SYDVKM come from the germline V gene. There are 15 residues in the CDR3. V was trimmed by 2 bases and J by 5 bases, leaving 15 bases between them. CDR3 amino acids: CASSLRDPTPYGYTF. The CDR3 bases are TGTGCCAGCAGTTTAAGGGACCCGACCCCTTATGGCTACACCTTC.

This clonotype was recorded many times. The rearrangement joins TRBV20-1 to TRBJ2-5; the match to TRBD2 covers 13 bases. The CDR3 consists of 15 residues. Germline CDR1 reads DFQATT; CDR2 reads SNEGSKA (reference sequence). V trimming: 6 bases; J trimming: 1 base; junction bases outside the gene matches: 5. CDR3 residues: CSAIGLAGVQETQYF. CDR3 nucleotide sequence: TGCAGTGCAATCGGACTAGCGGGGGTCCAAGAGACCCAGTACTTC.

This clonotype was counted at least ten times. The V call is TRBV20-1, the J call TRBJ2-3, with a tentative D call TRBD2 (6 bases). This CDR3 contains 16 residues. CDR1 and CDR2 (germline): DFQATT, SNEGSKA (reference sequence). Between the trimmed V and J ends, which lost 6 bases and 8 bases, there was a span of 27 bases. The CDR3: CSASSLAGLLSGTQYF. In nucleotides, the CDR3 is TGCAGTGCCTCCTCCCTCGCGGGGTTACTGTCGGGTACGCAGTATTTT.

The sample holds many counts of this clonotype. V usage is TRBV7-2 and J usage is TRBJ1-2; D not certain. Germline-derived CDR1 and CDR2 are SGHTA and FQGNSA. The CDR3 sequence is 14 residues long. Trimming removed 3 bases at V and 8 bases at J, with 16 bases between. The CDR3 DNA reads TGTGCCAGCAGCTTCGACGCGGGTGGAGGAGGCTACACCTTC. The encoded protein is CASSFDAGGGGYTF.

The chain uses TRBV6-2 or TRBV6-3 and TRBJ1-5; D remains unclear. The CDR3 is made up of 14 amino acids. CDR1 and CDR2 from the germline V gene are MNHEY and SVGEGT. The germline V and J ends were trimmed by 2 bases and 4 bases, with 9 bases remaining between them. The CDR3 DNA sequence: TGTGCCAGCAGTTACGTAGGGCTGAATCAGCCCCAGCATTTT. This codes for CASSYVGLNQPQHF.

This chain links TRBV3-1 with TRBJ2-1; possible D gene TRBD1, 7 bases. Germline values: CDR1 LGHDT, CDR2 YNNKEL (reference sequence). Trimming removed 2 bases from V and 3 bases from J, with 17 bases in between. CDR3 size: 17 residues. The CDR3 is CASSQSRGAPYYNEQFF. In DNA form, the CDR3 reads TGTGCCAGCAGCCAATCCAGGGGGGCACCCTACTACAATGAGCAGTTCTTC.